The 14 T cell receptor beta chains listed next were all sequenced from one sample in a study of T cells after yellow fever vaccination. TCRdb reprocessed the 5' RACE reads via MiXCR and lists one record per CDR3 protein. The sample consists of 550,000 or so distinct CDR3 sequences, roughly a fifth of them appearing once. Sequenced here: PBMCs, sampled 15 days after the yellow fever booster vaccination. These receptors were collected from a young man who received the YFV17D yellow fever vaccine.

There are many counts of this clonotype. The chain links TRBV12-3 or TRBV12-4 to TRBJ2-7; D remains ambiguous. With 6 bases removed from V and 7 bases from J, the gap between germline ends came to 13 bases. The CDR3 is made up of 12 amino acids. In DNA form, the CDR3 reads TGTGCCAGCAGCTTGTCGCCCAGTGAGCAGTACTTC. This codes for CASSLSPSEQYF.

This clonotype appeared a few times. The rearrangement joins TRBV15 to TRBJ2-7, with 7 bases that match TRBD1. The CDR3 is made up of 13 amino acids. Germline loops: CDR1 LNHNV, CDR2 YYDKDF (reference sequence). V was clipped by 5 bases and J by 1 base; unmatched bases: 2. In DNA form, the CDR3 reads TGTGCCACCAGCGGGGACAGTTCCTACGAGCAGTACTTC. This translates into CATSGDSSYEQYF.

The chain has TRBV28 and TRBJ2-7; D unclear. CDR1 is MDHEN and CDR2 is SYDVKM in the germline V gene. This CDR3 region has 14 residues. Trimming took off 5 bases at V and 3 bases at J, with 14 bases between the two ends. The CDR3 DNA reads TGTGCCAGCAGTAAACAGTCGATCAACTACGAGCAGTACTTC. It specifies CASSKQSINYEQYF.

The chain links TRBV7-9 to TRBJ2-3; 8 bases agree with TRBD2. In germline, CDR1 is SEHNR, CDR2 FQNEAQ (reference sequence). V lost 5 bases to trimming and J lost 6 bases; unmatched junction nucleotides: 13. The CDR3 extends over 16 amino acids. CDR3 sequence: CASSPHFAGGRDTQYF. The CDR3 bases are TGTGCCAGCAGCCCCCACTTTGCGGGAGGCAGGGATACGCAGTATTTT.

This clonotype was seen just once. V usage is TRBV7-2 and J usage is TRBJ2-1; no definite D call. V dropped 0 bases and J dropped 8 bases, with 11 bases sitting between them. This CDR3 spans 14 amino acids. In germline, CDR1 is SGHTA, CDR2 FQGNSA. In DNA form, the CDR3 reads TGTGCCAGCAGCTTAGCCGTTATCGGCGATGAGCAGTTCTTC. It translates to CASSLAVIGDEQFF.

CDR3 sequence reads: CSARSLAGNNEQFF. CDR3 in DNA: TGCAGTGCTAGGTCACTAGCGGGGAACAATGAGCAGTTCTTC. The V call is TRBV20-1, the J call TRBJ2-1, with 10 bases matching TRBD2. Unmatched junction bases numbered 4, after V lost 3 bases and J lost 5 bases. Germline V gene sequence: CDR1 DFQATT, CDR2 SNEGSKA (reference sequence). The CDR3 is made up of 14 amino acids.

This clonotype was counted only a few times. The chain couples TRBV10-3 to TRBJ2-1; 9 positions match TRBD2. V lost 0 bases to trimming and J lost 6 bases; unmatched junction nucleotides: 6. The CDR3 is 16 residues long. The germline CDR1 and CDR2 sequences are ENHRY and SYGVKD. CDR3 bases: TGTGCCATCAGTGAGTCAGCGGGGGGCCCCGCCAATGAGCAGTTCTTC. Residues: CAISESAGGPANEQFF.

The V and J genes are TRBV6-2 or TRBV6-3 and TRBJ2-1; 11 bases agree with TRBD1. CDR3 length: 13 residues. The V gene end was trimmed by 7 bases and the J gene end by 8 bases; junction bases not matched to a gene: 4. Looked up from germline, CDR1 is MNHEY and CDR2 is SVGEGT. The CDR3 DNA reads as TGTGCCAGCAAGGACAGGGGGCTTTATGAGCAGTTCTTC. Its translation is CASKDRGLYEQFF.

The sample holds a few counts of this clonotype. The V call is TRBV20-1, the J call TRBJ2-7; no firm D call. V shed 3 bases and J shed 3 bases, with 9 bases lying between them. The CDR3 length is 12 residues. The germline V gene has CDR1 DFQATT and CDR2 SNEGSKA (reference sequence). DNA of the CDR3: TGCAGTGCTAGTACCAAGTTCTACGAGCAGTACTTC. It translates to CSASTKFYEQYF.

This clonotype occurred a few times. The rearrangement links TRBV6-5 to TRBJ2-1; TRBD2 matches at 14 bases. CDR3 length: 16 amino acids. The germline V gene encodes CDR1 MNHEY and CDR2 SVGAGI. V was pared by 4 bases and J by 7 bases, with 6 bases of the junction left unmatched. CDR3 bases: TGTGCCAGCAGTTGGCGACTAGCGGGAGGGCAGAATGAGCAGTTCTTC. Translating gives CASSWRLAGGQNEQFF.

This clonotype showed up just a few times. The V gene is TRBV4-3, the J gene TRBJ2-1; 11 nucleotides line up with TRBD2. The germline CDR1 and CDR2 sequences are LGHNA and YSLEER. CDR3 length equals 16 residues. With V trimmed by 3 bases and J by 8 bases, 9 bases remained unmatched. CDR3 region: CASSHQLAGEGDEQFF. The CDR3 bases are TGCGCCAGCAGCCATCAACTAGCGGGAGAGGGAGATGAGCAGTTCTTC.

This chain joins TRBV28 and TRBJ2-6; D tentatively reads TRBD1 or TRBD2 (5 bases each). The CDR3 totals 17 residues. The V gene lost 8 bases and the J gene lost 3 bases, with 20 bases spanning the gap. Germline lookup yields CDR1 MDHEN and CDR2 SYDVKM. CDR3 region: CASGLGWTPSGANVLTF. For the CDR3, the DNA is TGTGCCAGCGGACTTGGCTGGACACCTAGTGGGGCCAACGTCCTGACTTTC.

The gene calls are TRBV28 and TRBJ2-7, with 12 bases that match TRBD1. J gave up 7 bases and V 0 bases, and 4 bases lay outside the gene matches. The CDR3 spans 15 residues. Per the germline V gene, CDR1 is MDHEN and CDR2 is SYDVKM. The CDR3 sequence: CASSLWGQGAWEQYF. The CDR3 DNA reads TGTGCCAGCAGTTTATGGGGACAGGGGGCGTGGGAGCAGTACTTC.

The chain carries TRBV6-1 and TRBJ1-4, with D possibly being TRBD1 (5 bases). The length of the CDR3 is 13 residues. Germline CDR1 is MNHNS and CDR2 is SASEGT. V was clipped by 4 bases and J by 4 bases, with 7 bases between them. In nucleotides, the CDR3 is TGTGCCAGCAGTGGACAGAATAATGAAAAACTGTTTTTT. Amino acids: CASSGQNNEKLFF.